Below, 27 T cell receptor beta chains from the same sample are listed, as sequenced in a study of blood T cells in healthy people across ages. Together with a sample-barcoded 5' primer, a J-beta primer mix was included in a second PCR lasting about 6 to 11 cycles. TCRdb recomputed calls from the 5' RACE reads with MiXCR, one row per CDR3 protein. This sample has hundreds of thousands of distinct CDR3 sequences; roughly 32% occur once, and the top ten carry 15%. The sequenced material came from blood. These receptor sequences come from an elderly woman in good health.

This clonotype was seen repeatedly, ten times or more. The chain uses TRBV12-3 or TRBV12-4 and TRBJ2-4; D is unclear. With 5 bases removed from V and 1 base from J, the gap between germline ends came to 9 bases. The CDR3 is 14 residues long. The CDR3 nucleotides are TGTGCCAGCAGTCCCCTGGCCGCCAAAAACATTCAGTACTTC. It translates to CASSPLAAKNIQYF.

This clonotype was seen at least ten times. This rearrangement joins TRBV20-1 to TRBJ2-1; TRBD2 matches 7 bases. The germline CDR1 and CDR2 sequences are DFQATT and SNEGSKA (reference sequence). The CDR3 is 15 residues long. The junction had 11 bases not matched to a gene; V was cut back by 6 bases and J by 3 bases. Written as DNA, the CDR3 is TGCAGTGCAAACCAGATCACGGGGGGCTACAATGAGCAGTTCTTC. Its translation: CSANQITGGYNEQFF.

The rearrangement joins TRBV11-1 to TRBJ2-7; the D gene is possibly TRBD2 (5 bases). This CDR3 contains 15 residues. The germline V and J ends were trimmed by 0 bases and 0 bases, with 9 bases remaining between them. Germline CDR1 is SGHAT and CDR2 is FQDESV (reference sequence). The CDR3 nucleotides read TGTGCCAGCAGCTTAGCGGGAGAGTTCTCCTACGAGCAGTACTTC. This codes for CASSLAGEFSYEQYF.

The chain has TRBV6-2 or TRBV6-3 and TRBJ1-2; D is undetermined. Trimming removed 0 bases from V and 8 bases from J, with 13 bases in between. The CDR3 is made up of 14 amino acids. The germline gives CDR1 MNHEY, CDR2 SVGEGT. CDR3 nucleotide sequence: TGTGCCAGCAGTTACTCCGGAGGGTCGGGCGGCTACACCTTC. Protein: CASSYSGGSGGYTF.

Comment on this clonotype: Being one base from a much bigger clone, this may be a read error. The rearrangement joins TRBV4-2 to TRBJ2-3; perhaps TRBD2 as D (5 bases). CDR1 and CDR2 (germline): LGHNA, YNFKEQ. This CDR3 comprises 16 residues. The chain's CDR3 is CASSQGISGFTDMQYF. The CDR3 DNA follows: TGTGCCAGCAGCCAAGGAATTTCGGGGTTCACAGATATGCAGTATTTT.

The CDR3 here is CSAKRTHQGYNEQFF. Here the CDR3 DNA reads TGCAGTGCGAAACGGACTCACCAAGGGTACAATGAGCAGTTCTTC. V gene TRBV20-1 combines with J gene TRBJ2-1; TRBD2 might be the D (5 bases). Trimming removed 6 bases from V and 4 bases from J, with 19 bases in between. The CDR3 loop spans 15 amino acids. Germline assignment: CDR1 DFQATT and CDR2 SNEGSKA (reference sequence).

This clonotype was seen ten or more times. V and J are TRBV4-3 and TRBJ1-4; D might be TRBD1 (5 bases). Trimming took 1 base from V and 4 from J, leaving 10 bases between them. The CDR3 is made up of 15 amino acids. Germline V gene sequence: CDR1 LGHNA, CDR2 YSLEER. The CDR3 protein is CASSQGGGNNEKLFF. CDR3 sequence (DNA): TGCGCCAGCAGCCAAGGGGGCGGTAATAATGAAAAACTGTTTTTT.

At least ten counts were recorded for this clonotype. The V call is TRBV7-2, the J call TRBJ2-3; D is possibly TRBD1 (6 bases). Germline V gives CDR1 SGHTA, CDR2 FQGNSA. The CDR3 runs 14 residues. The germline V and J ends were trimmed by 1 base and 4 bases, with 9 bases remaining between them. The CDR3 sequence: CASSLDGGSDTQYF. The CDR3 bases are TGTGCCAGCAGCTTAGATGGGGGCTCAGATACGCAGTATTTT.

The CDR3 loop is CSADGQGGNQPQHF. The DNA for the CDR3 is TGCAGTGCTGACGGACAGGGGGGGAATCAGCCCCAGCATTTT. This chain uses TRBV20-1 with TRBJ1-5; TRBD1 agrees at 10 bases. This CDR3 region has 14 residues. Germline V CDR1 and CDR2: DFQATT, SNEGSKA (reference sequence). V lost 5 bases and J lost 4; bases outside the gene matches: 5.

A word on this clonotype: A read error is possible here, since a much larger clone lies one base away. The V call is TRBV20-1, the J call TRBJ2-7; TRBD1 aligns across 9 bases. Germline V gives CDR1 DFQATT, CDR2 SNEGSKA (reference sequence). The CDR3 runs to 15 residues. The CDR3 region has the DNA TGCAATGCTAGGGGAGACAGGGGGTCCTCCTACGAGCAGTACTTC. Its protein is CNARGDRGSSYEQYF.

This clonotype was recorded at least ten times. This rearrangement joins TRBV6-2 or TRBV6-3 to TRBJ2-3, with TRBD2 identical over 8 bases. The V gene's germline CDR1 is MNHEY and CDR2 SVGEGT. With V trimmed by 6 bases and J by 1 base, 12 bases remained unmatched. The CDR3 runs 17 residues. The CDR3 protein is CASRSGGRIVGTDTQYF. For the CDR3, the DNA is TGTGCCAGCAGAAGCGGGGGCCGCATCGTTGGCACAGATACGCAGTATTTT.

As for this clonotype: Possible read error: a much larger clone is one base away. The CDR3 nucleotides are TGTGCCAGCAGCTACCACTGGCGAGGTGGCTACACCTTC. This codes for CASSYHWRGGYTF. The rearrangement links TRBV5-6 to TRBJ1-2; no definite D call. Trimming left V 3 bases short and J 7 bases short, with 13 bases between. CDR3 length equals 13 residues. The germline gives CDR1 SGHDT, CDR2 YYEEEE.

This clonotype was seen ten or more times. The rearrangement joins TRBV7-2 to TRBJ2-3, with D perhaps TRBD2 (5 bases). CDR3 size: 15 residues. From germline, CDR1 is SGHTA and CDR2 FQGNSA. Trimming pared 1 base from V and 2 bases from J, leaving 10 bases between. Here the CDR3 DNA reads TGTGCCAGCAGCTTAGTAGCGCATCTCACAGATACGCAGTATTTT. It translates to CASSLVAHLTDTQYF.

This clonotype was picked up many times. The chain recombines TRBV6-2 or TRBV6-3 with TRBJ1-1; D ambiguous. Per germline, CDR1 MNHEY and CDR2 SVGEGT. The CDR3 spans 12 residues. V was clipped by 2 bases and J by 7 bases, with 8 bases between them. This CDR3 is CASSYGLYEAFF. The CDR3 DNA is TGTGCCAGCAGTTACGGTCTTTATGAAGCTTTCTTT.

The J gene is TRBJ1-4, the V gene TRBV2; TRBD1 is a possible D gene (5 bases). Per germline, CDR1 SNHLY and CDR2 FYNNEI. This CDR3 has 12 amino acids. Between the trimmed V and J ends, which lost 7 bases and 2 bases, there was a span of 5 bases. CDR3 residues: CASKGTNEKLFF. The DNA for the CDR3 is TGTGCCAGCAAGGGGACTAATGAAAAACTGTTTTTT.

About this clonotype: A much larger clonotype is one base distant, so this may be a read error. V gene TRBV7-2 combines with J gene TRBJ2-4; D might be TRBD1 (5 bases). Judging by the DNA end, TRBJ2-7 fits better; the J call may be wrong. This CDR3 comprises 15 residues. Germline V lookup: CDR1 SGHTA, CDR2 FQGNSA. In DNA form, the CDR3 reads TGTGCCAGCAGCACTCGACAGAGGACCACCTACGAGCAGTACTTC. It codes for CASSTRQRTTYEQYF.

This clonotype was counted at least ten times. The chain is built from TRBV6-2 or TRBV6-3 and TRBJ1-2; no firm D call. V dropped 2 bases and J dropped 1 base, with 11 bases sitting between them. The CDR3 length is 15 residues. The V gene's germline CDR1 is MNHEY and CDR2 SVGEGT. This CDR3 reads CASSYTRKVNYGYTF. The CDR3 DNA sequence: TGTGCCAGCAGTTACACGAGGAAAGTTAACTATGGCTACACCTTC.

This clonotype was recorded many times. The rearrangement uses TRBV12-3 or TRBV12-4 and TRBJ1-4; 9 nucleotides line up with TRBD1. The CDR3 runs 15 residues. The V gene end was trimmed by 6 bases and the J gene end by 5 bases; junction bases not matched to a gene: 7. The DNA of the CDR3 is TGTGCCAGCAGAGCAACAGGGGGCGCCAATGAAAAACTGTTTTTT. This sequence encodes CASRATGGANEKLFF.

Concerning this clonotype: Sequence at one end of the junction differs from germline and may be a read error. The chain is built from TRBV7-7 and TRBJ2-1; D possibly corresponds to TRBD1 (6 bases). Germline V CDR1 and CDR2: SSHAT, FNYEAQ (reference sequence). The CDR3 loop spans 14 amino acids. CDR3 amino acids: CASSPGTIFSEQFF. The CDR3 nucleotides are TGTGCTAGCAGCCCCGGGACAATCTTTAGTGAGCAGTTCTTC.

Many counts were recorded for this clonotype. This rearrangement joins TRBV21-1 to TRBJ2-4. TRBV21-1 represents a pseudogene. The CDR3 is made up of 15 amino acids. Here the CDR3 DNA reads TGTGCCAGCAGCGCTCCAGCGAGCGCCAAAAACATTCAGTACTTC. Its translation is CASSAPASAKNIQYF.

This clonotype was detected many times. V and J are TRBV4-3 and TRBJ2-7; a possible D gene is TRBD1 (5 bases). V was cut by 4 bases and J by 3 bases, with 13 bases left in between. The CDR3 has 14 amino acids. CDR1 LGHNA and CDR2 YSLEER come from the germline V gene. The CDR3 nucleotides read TGCGCCAGCAGCCGTGGCCAGGGAAACTACGAGCAGTACTTC. As protein: CASSRGQGNYEQYF.

Details on this clonotype: Given a much more abundant clone one base away, this may be a read error. The chain links TRBV28 to TRBJ2-7; D is ambiguous. The CDR3 runs to 12 residues. Germline V CDR1 and CDR2: MDHEN, SYDVKM. V lost 5 bases to trimming and J lost 10 bases, with 15 bases between them. The CDR3 nucleotides read TGTGCCAGCAGTCGAGATCAAGAGGCCCAGTACTTC. Translating gives CASSRDQEAQYF. Looking up the rest from reference TRBV28 and TRBJ2-7 gives the full variable domain: DVKVTQSSRYLVKRTGEKVFLECVQDMDHENMFWYRQDPGLGLRLIYFSYDVKMKEKGDIPEGYSVSREKKERFSLILESASTNQTSMYLCASSRDQEAQYFGPGTRLTVT.

This clonotype was detected many times. The V call is TRBV5-6, the J call TRBJ2-5, with D possibly matching TRBD1 (6 bases). Between the trimmed V and J ends, which lost 0 bases and 5 bases, there was a span of 17 bases. This CDR3 has 16 residues. CDR1 and CDR2 (germline): SGHDT, YYEEEE. The CDR3 coding sequence is TGTGCCAGCAGCTTGGTGACCGGACAGCCCGGGGAGACCCAGTACTTC. Translation gives CASSLVTGQPGETQYF.

In this sample, this clonotype turned up a few times. This chain joins TRBV30 and TRBJ1-6, with 8 nucleotides matching TRBD1. The CDR3 has 13 residues. Germline trimming cut 3 bases from V and 7 bases from J; bases unmatched to any gene: 2. CDR1 is GTSNPN, CDR2 SVGIG, per germline (reference sequence). The CDR3 DNA reads as TGTGCCTGGAGGTGGGACAGGAATTCACCCCTCCACTTT. Translating it yields CAWRWDRNSPLHF.

This chain connects TRBV29-1 to TRBJ2-5; 9 positions agree with TRBD1. The CDR3 loop spans 13 amino acids. The V gene end was trimmed by 7 bases and the J gene end by 1 base; junction bases not matched to a gene: 4. The germline CDR1 and CDR2 sequences are SQVTM and ANQGSEA. Written as DNA, the CDR3 is TGCAGCGGGGAACAGGGGGCCCAAGAGACCCAGTACTTC. Its translation is CSGEQGAQETQYF.

Many counts were recorded for this clonotype. The chain is built from TRBV20-1 and TRBJ2-7; D may be TRBD2 (5 bases). Germline loops: CDR1 DFQATT, CDR2 SNEGSKA (reference sequence). This CDR3 contains 12 residues. This CDR3 reads CSGGLDEYEQYF. The CDR3 DNA reads TGCAGCGGCGGACTGGACGAATACGAGCAGTACTTC.

This clonotype appeared many times. The genes are TRBV3-1 and TRBJ2-5; D gene ambiguous. The CDR3 consists of 17 residues. V was trimmed by 4 bases and J by 0 bases, leaving 18 bases between them. Germline CDR1 LGHDT, CDR2 YNNKEL (reference sequence). CDR3: CASSRPLGGTNQETQYF. The CDR3 DNA is TGTGCCAGCAGCCGCCCGCTCGGCGGAACAAACCAAGAGACCCAGTACTTC.